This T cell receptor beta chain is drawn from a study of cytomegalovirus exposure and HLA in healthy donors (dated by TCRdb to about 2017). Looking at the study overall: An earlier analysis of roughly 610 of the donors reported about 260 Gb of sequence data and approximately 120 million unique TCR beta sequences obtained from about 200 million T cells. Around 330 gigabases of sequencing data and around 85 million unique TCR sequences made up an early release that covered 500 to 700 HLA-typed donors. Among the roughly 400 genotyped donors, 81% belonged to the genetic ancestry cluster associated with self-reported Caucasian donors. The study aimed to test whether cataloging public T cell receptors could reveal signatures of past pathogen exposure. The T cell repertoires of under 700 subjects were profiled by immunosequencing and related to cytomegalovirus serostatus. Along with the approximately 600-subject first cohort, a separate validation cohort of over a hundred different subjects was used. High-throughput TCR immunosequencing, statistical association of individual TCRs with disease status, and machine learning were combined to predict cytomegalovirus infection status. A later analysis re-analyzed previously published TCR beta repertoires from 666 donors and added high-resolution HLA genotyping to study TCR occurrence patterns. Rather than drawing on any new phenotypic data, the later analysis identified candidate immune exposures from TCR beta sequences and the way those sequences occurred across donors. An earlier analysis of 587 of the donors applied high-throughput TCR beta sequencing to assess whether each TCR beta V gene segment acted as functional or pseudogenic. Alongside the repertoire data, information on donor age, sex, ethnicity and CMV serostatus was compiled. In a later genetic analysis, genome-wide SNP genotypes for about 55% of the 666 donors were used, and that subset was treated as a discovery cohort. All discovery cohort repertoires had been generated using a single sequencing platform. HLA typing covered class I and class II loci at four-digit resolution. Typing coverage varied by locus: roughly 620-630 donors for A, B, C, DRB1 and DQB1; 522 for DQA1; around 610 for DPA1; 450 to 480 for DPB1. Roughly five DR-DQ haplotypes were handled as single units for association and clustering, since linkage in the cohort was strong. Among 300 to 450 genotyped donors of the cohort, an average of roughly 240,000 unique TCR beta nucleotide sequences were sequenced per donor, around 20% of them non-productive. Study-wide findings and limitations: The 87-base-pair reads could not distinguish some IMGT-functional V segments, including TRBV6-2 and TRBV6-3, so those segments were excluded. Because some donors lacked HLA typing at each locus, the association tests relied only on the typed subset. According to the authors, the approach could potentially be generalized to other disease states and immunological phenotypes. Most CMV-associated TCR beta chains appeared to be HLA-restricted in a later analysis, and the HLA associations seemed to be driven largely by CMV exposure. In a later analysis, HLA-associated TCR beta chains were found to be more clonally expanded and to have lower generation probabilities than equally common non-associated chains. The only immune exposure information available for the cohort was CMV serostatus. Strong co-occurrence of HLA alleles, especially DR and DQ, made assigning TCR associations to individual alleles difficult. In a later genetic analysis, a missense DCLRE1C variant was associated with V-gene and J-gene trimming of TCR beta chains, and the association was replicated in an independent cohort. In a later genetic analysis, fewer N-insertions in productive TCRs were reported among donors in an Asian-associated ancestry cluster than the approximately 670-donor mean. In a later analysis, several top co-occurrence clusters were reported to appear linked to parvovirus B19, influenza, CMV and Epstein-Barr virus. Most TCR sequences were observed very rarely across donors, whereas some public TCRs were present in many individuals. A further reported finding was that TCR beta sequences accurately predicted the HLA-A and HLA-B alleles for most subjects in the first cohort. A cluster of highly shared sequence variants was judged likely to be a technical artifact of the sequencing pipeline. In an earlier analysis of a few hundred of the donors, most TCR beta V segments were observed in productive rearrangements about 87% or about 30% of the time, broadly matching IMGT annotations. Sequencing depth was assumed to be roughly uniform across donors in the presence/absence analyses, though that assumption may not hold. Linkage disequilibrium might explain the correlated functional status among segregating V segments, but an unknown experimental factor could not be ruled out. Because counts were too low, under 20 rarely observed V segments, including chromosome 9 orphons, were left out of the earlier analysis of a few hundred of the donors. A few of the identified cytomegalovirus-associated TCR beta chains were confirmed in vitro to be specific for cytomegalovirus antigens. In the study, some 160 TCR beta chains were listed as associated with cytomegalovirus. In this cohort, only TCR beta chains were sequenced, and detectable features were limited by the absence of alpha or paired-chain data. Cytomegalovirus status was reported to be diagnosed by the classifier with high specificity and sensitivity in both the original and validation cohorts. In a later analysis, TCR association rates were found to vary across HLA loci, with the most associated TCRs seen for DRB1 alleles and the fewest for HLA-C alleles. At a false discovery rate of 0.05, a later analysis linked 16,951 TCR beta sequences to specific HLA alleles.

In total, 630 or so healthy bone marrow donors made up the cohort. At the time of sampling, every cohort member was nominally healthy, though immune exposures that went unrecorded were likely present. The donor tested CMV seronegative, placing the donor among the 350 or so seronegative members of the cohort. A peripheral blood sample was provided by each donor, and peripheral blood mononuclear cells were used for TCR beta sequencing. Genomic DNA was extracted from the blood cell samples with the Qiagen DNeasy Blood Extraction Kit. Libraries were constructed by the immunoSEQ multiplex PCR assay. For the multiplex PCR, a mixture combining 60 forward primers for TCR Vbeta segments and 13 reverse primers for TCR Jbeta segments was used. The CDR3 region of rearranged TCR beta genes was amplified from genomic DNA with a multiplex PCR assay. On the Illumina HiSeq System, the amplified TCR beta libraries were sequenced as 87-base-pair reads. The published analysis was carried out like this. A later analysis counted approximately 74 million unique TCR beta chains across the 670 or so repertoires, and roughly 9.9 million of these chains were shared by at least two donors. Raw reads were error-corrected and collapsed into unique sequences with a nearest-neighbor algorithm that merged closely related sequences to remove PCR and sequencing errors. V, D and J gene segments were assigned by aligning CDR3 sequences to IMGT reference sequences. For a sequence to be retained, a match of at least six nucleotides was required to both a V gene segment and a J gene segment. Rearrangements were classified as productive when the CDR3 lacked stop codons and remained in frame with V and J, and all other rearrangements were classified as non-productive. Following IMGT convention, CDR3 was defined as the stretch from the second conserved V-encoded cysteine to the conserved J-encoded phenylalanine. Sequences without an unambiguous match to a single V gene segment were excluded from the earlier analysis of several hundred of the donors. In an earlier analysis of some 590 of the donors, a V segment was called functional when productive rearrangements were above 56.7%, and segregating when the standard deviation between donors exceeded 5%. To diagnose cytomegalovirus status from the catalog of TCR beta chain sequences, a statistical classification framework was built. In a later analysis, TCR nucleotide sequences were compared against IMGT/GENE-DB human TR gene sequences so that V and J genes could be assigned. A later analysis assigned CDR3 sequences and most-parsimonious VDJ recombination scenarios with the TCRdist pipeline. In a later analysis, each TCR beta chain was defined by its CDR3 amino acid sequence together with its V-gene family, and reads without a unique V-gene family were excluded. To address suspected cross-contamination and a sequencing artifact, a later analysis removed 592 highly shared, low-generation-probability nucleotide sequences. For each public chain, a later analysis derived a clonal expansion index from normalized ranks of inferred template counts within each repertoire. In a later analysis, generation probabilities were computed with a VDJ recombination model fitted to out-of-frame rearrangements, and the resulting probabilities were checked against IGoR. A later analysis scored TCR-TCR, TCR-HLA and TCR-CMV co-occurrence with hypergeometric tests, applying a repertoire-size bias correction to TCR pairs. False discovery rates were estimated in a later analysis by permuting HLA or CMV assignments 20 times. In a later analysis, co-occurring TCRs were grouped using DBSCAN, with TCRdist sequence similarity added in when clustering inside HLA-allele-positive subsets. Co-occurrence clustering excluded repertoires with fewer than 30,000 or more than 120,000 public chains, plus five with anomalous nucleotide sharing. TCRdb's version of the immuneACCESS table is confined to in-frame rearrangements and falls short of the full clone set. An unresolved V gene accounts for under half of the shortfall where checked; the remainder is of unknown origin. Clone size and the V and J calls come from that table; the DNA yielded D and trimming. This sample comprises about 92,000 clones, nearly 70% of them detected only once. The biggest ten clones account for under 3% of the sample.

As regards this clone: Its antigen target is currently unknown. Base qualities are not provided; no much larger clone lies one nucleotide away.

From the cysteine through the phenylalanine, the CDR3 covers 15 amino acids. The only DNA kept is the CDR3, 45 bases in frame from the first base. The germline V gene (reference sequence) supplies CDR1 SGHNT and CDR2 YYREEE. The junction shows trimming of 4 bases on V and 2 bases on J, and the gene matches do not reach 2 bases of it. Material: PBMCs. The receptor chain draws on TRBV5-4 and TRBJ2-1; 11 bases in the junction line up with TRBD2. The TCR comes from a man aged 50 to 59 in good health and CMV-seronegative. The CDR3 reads CASSPSGGPYNEQFF. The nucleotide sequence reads TGTGCCAGCAGCCCTAGCGGGGGGCCCTACAATGAGCAGTTCTTC.